This TCR beta chain was sequenced for a study of PD-L1 blockade in urothelial cancer. The time point was: pretreatment peripheral blood. Germline V CDR1 and CDR2: SSHAT, FNYEAQ (reference sequence). The CDR3 has 17 residues. Points on this clone: One end of the junction is discordant with germline, which a read error may explain.

Profiling relied on immunoSEQ multiplex PCR, and the TCRdb table lists in-frame clones only, not all of them. The sample has tens of thousands of clones, approximately 78% seen once. The chain has TRBV7-7 and TRBJ2-1; possibly TRBD2 for D (5 bases). This clonotype was sampled from a man aged 50 or older with urothelial cancer. The material was PBMCs, obtained around atezolizumab (anti-PD-L1) treatment. CDR3: CASSLALVGGSYNEQFF. CDR3 bases: TGTGCTAGCAGCTTAGCGCTGGTAGGAGGATCCTACAATGAGCAGTTCTTC.